This TCR beta chain was profiled in a study of blood T cells in healthy people across ages. CDR3 length: 14 residues. Trimming removed 5 bases at V and 2 bases at J, with 13 bases between. The V gene's germline CDR1 is MNHNY and CDR2 SVGAGI (reference sequence). There were at least 6 micrograms of total RNA extracted from every sample. The authors ran a second PCR of roughly 6 to 12 cycles using a sample-barcoded 5' primer and a J-beta primer mix. Sequencing yielded, for each sample, at least 2.5 million paired-end reads carrying CDR3. TCRdb re-called the 5' RACE reads through MiXCR, storing one row per CDR3 protein. The repertoire holds hundreds of thousands of distinct CDR3 sequences, with roughly 24% as singletons. The sample was also reused in another study, on T cells of mothers and their children.

The sequence derives from a boy between 10 and 17 years old in good health. The sequenced sample consisted of blood. V gene TRBV6-6 combines with J gene TRBJ2-7, with D possibly TRBD1 on 5 matching bases. CDR3 sequence (DNA): TGTGCCAGCAGTCTATCGACAGTACCCTACGAGCAGTACTTC. Translating gives CASSLSTVPYEQYF.